A single sample gave rise to the 31 T cell receptor beta chains below, sequenced in a study of PD-1 blockade in classical Hodgkin lymphoma. Every patient was affected by relapse after autologous stem cell transplantation, while exposure to brentuximab vedotin was not uniform. Assay used: immunoSEQ multiplex PCR; TCRdb lists only in-frame clones, some missing. The data show 80,000 to 100,000 clones, with roughly 79% seen just once and approximately 15% held by the top ten. The specimen comprised peripheral blood mononuclear cells (PBMCs), sampled before the second cycle of nivolumab. The source of these receptors is a human donor with classical Hodgkin lymphoma.

The chain joins TRBV15 to TRBJ2-2; TRBD2 aligns across 11 bases. CDR1 is LNHNV, CDR2 YYDKDF, per germline (reference sequence). This CDR3 region has 16 residues. The V and J ends lost 5 bases and 7 bases, in that order; junction bases with no gene match: 9. CDR3 sequence reads: CATSYISGRGIGELFF. The CDR3 coding sequence is TGTGCCACCAGCTATATTAGCGGGAGGGGCATCGGGGAGCTGTTTTTT.

CDR3 region: CASSWDRFTDTQYF. The CDR3 DNA follows: TGTGCCAGCAGCTGGGACAGATTCACAGATACGCAGTATTTT. The V and J genes are TRBV11-2 and TRBJ2-3; 7 bases agree with TRBD1. V dropped 4 bases and J dropped 2; count of bases not matched to a gene: 3. The germline V gene encodes CDR1 SGHAT and CDR2 FQNNGV. This CDR3 is 14 amino acids long. The variable domain in full, completed from reference TRBV11-2 and TRBJ2-3, reads EAGVAQSPRYKIIEKRQSVAFWCNPISGHATLYWYQQILGQGPKLLIQFQNNGVVDDSQLPKDRFSAERLKGVDSTLKIQPAKLEDSAVYLCASSWDRFTDTQYFGPGTRLTVL.

This chain joins TRBV7-2 and TRBJ1-1, with D unclear. The ends were cut back, 2 bases at V and 1 base at J, with 11 bases in the middle. Germline V gene sequence: CDR1 SGHTA, CDR2 FQGNSA. This CDR3 spans 15 amino acids. CDR3: CASSLFGGRNTEAFF. The CDR3 nucleotides read TGTGCCAGCAGCTTATTTGGCGGTCGGAACACTGAAGCTTTCTTT.

This clone occurred once. This chain links TRBV2 with TRBJ1-1, with 7 nucleotides matching TRBD1. The CDR3 covers 14 residues. Germline CDR1 reads SNHLY; CDR2 reads FYNNEI. The ends lost 9 bases at V and 0 bases at J; junction bases unmatched: 7. DNA for the CDR3: TGTGCCAGGGGGACAGAAGACATGAACACTGAAGCTTTCTTT. Its translation: CARGTEDMNTEAFF.

The CDR3 nucleotides are TGTGCCATCAGACACAGGGAGAATGAAAAACTGTTTTTT. Protein: CAIRHRENEKLFF. The chain carries TRBV10-3 and TRBJ1-4, with TRBD1 as a possible D gene (6 bases). Deletions cut 6 bases from V and 5 bases from J, with 10 bases between. Looked up from germline, CDR1 is ENHRY and CDR2 is SYGVKD. The CDR3 is 13 amino acids.

This chain links TRBV11-3 with TRBJ2-7; D could derive from TRBD1 or TRBD2 (5 bases each). The germline gives CDR1 SGHNT, CDR2 YENEEA. This CDR3 has 13 amino acids. Between the trimmed V and J ends, which lost 2 bases and 7 bases, there was a span of 12 bases. The CDR3 here is CASSLRWGKEQYF. Here the CDR3 DNA reads TGTGCCAGCAGCTTACGGTGGGGGAAAGAGCAGTACTTC. The full variable domain, with the rest looked up from reference TRBV11-3 and TRBJ2-7, is EAGVVQSPRYKIIEKKQPVAFWCNPISGHNTLYWYLQNLGQGPELLIRYENEEAVDDSQLPKDRFSAERLKGVDSTLKIQPAELGDSAVYLCASSLRWGKEQYFGPGTRLTVT.

The chain recombines TRBV5-4 with TRBJ2-7, with a weak D call TRBD2 (7 bases). V was trimmed by 4 bases and J by 5 bases, leaving 16 bases between them. Germline assignment: CDR1 SGHNT and CDR2 YYREEE (reference sequence). This CDR3 contains 14 residues. CDR3 bases: TGTGCCAGCAGCCCGACAGGTGGGAGGGACGAGCAGTACTTC. This translates into CASSPTGGRDEQYF.

CDR3 residues: CASTPWGSGGGETQYF. The DNA for the CDR3 is TGTGCCAGCACCCCCTGGGGTAGCGGGGGCGGCGAGACCCAGTACTTC. The genes are TRBV28 and TRBJ2-5; 9 positions agree with TRBD2. The trim removed 7 bases at V and 5 bases at J, leaving 14 bases unmatched. Germline values: CDR1 MDHEN, CDR2 SYDVKM. The length of the CDR3 is 16 residues.

The V and J genes are TRBV6-1 and TRBJ1-1; TRBD1 is a possible D gene (5 bases). V lost 6 bases to trimming and J lost 9 bases, with 11 bases between them. Germline V gene lookup returns CDR1 MNHNS and CDR2 SASEGT. The CDR3 length is 11 residues. The CDR3 DNA sequence: TGTGCCAGCAGGCCGGGGGTTCAAGCTTTCTTT. Its translation is CASRPGVQAFF.

The chain uses TRBV7-2 and TRBJ2-7; D is unresolved. Germline lookup yields CDR1 SGHTA and CDR2 FQGNSA. V lost 2 bases to trimming and J lost 2 bases, with 13 bases between them. CDR3 length: 15 residues. CDR3 sequence reads: CASSLQVGLTYEQYF. CDR3 bases: TGTGCCAGCAGCTTACAGGTTGGCCTTACCTACGAGCAGTACTTC. The full variable domain, in which reference TRBV7-2 and TRBJ2-7 provide the parts outside the CDR3, is GAGVSQSPSNKVTEKGKDVELRCDPISGHTALYWYRQSLGQGLEFLIYFQGNSAPDKSGLPSDRFSAERTGGSVSTLTIQRTQQEDSAVYLCASSLQVGLTYEQYFGPGTRLTVT.

The chain has TRBV15 and TRBJ1-5; weak D call: TRBD1 (5 bases). Germline values: CDR1 LNHNV, CDR2 YYDKDF (reference sequence). Trimming stripped 5 bases from V and 5 bases from J, with 10 bases between. This CDR3 has 13 amino acids. The CDR3 DNA sequence: TGTGCCACCAGCCTAGGGGTCGATCAGCCCCAGCATTTT. Protein product: CATSLGVDQPQHF.

This clone was detected a few times. The chain combines TRBV10-3 with TRBJ2-2; TRBD2 matches at 13 bases. J lost 5 bases, V lost 4 bases, and 1 base had no gene match. The CDR3 contains 15 residues. The germline gives CDR1 ENHRY, CDR2 SYGVKD. The CDR3 DNA follows: TGTGCCATCAGTGGGGGACTAGCGGGAACCGGGGAGCTGTTTTTT. Encoded protein: CAISGGLAGTGELFF.

The rearrangement uses TRBV10-2 and TRBJ2-2; D is undetermined. Germline CDR1 reads WSHSY; CDR2 reads SAAADI. V dropped 3 bases and J dropped 3 bases, with 5 bases sitting between them. The CDR3 loop spans 13 amino acids. In nucleotides, the CDR3 is TGCGCCAGCAGTGATACCTACACCGGGGAGCTGTTTTTT. It yields the protein CASSDTYTGELFF.

The V and J genes are TRBV5-4 and TRBJ2-7, with D possibly matching TRBD2 (7 bases). Per germline, CDR1 SGHNT and CDR2 YYREEE (reference sequence). CDR3 length equals 13 residues. V shed 2 bases and J shed 7 bases, with 13 bases lying between them. The CDR3 DNA reads TGTGCCAGCAGCTTTGGCAGGGGAGGGGAGCAGTACTTC. Its protein product is CASSFGRGGEQYF. Together with reference TRBV5-4 and TRBJ2-7, the CDR3 gives the full variable domain: ETGVTQSPTHLIKTRGQQVTLRCSSQSGHNTVSWYQQALGQGPQFIFQYYREEENGRGNFPPRFSGLQFPNYSSELNVNALELDDSALYLCASSFGRGGEQYFGPGTRLTVT.

This chain joins TRBV19 and TRBJ1-5; no clear D gene. The germline V and J ends were trimmed by 1 base and 4 bases, with 5 bases remaining between them. CDR3 length equals 13 residues. Germline CDR1 LNHDA, CDR2 SQIVND (reference sequence). The CDR3 DNA reads as TGTGCCAGTAGTATAGTCAAGAATCAGCCCCAGCATTTT. It is translated as CASSIVKNQPQHF. The full variable domain, completed using reference TRBV19 and TRBJ1-5, is DGGITQSPKYLFRKEGQNVTLSCEQNLNHDAMYWYRQDPGQGLRLIYYSQIVNDFQKGDIAEGYSVSREKKESFPLTVTSAQKNPTAFYLCASSIVKNQPQHFGDGTRLSIL.

This clone is labeled medium-sized. The CDR3: CASSSWTHTGELFF. The DNA of the CDR3 is TGTGCCAGCAGCTCCTGGACCCACACCGGGGAGCTGTTTTTT. The V call is TRBV5-8, the J call TRBJ2-2, with unresolved D. The CDR3 is made up of 14 amino acids. V lost 3 bases to trimming and J lost 3 bases, with 9 bases between them. Germline V CDR1 and CDR2: SGHTS, YDEGEE.

CDR3 residues: CAISESRGQDLLEQYF. CDR3 nucleotides: TGTGCCATCAGTGAGTCTCGAGGACAAGACTTGTTGGAGCAGTACTTC. This chain links TRBV10-3 with TRBJ2-7; possibly TRBD1 for D (5 bases). CDR1 and CDR2 (germline): ENHRY, SYGVKD. This CDR3 is built from 16 residues. Trimming pared 0 bases from V and 7 bases from J, leaving 19 bases between.

This clone was seen a few times. The J gene is TRBJ1-1, the V gene TRBV5-5; the D is unclear. Per the germline V gene, CDR1 is SGHKS and CDR2 is YYEKEE (reference sequence). This CDR3 contains 13 residues. The germline V and J ends were trimmed by 4 bases and 4 bases, with 11 bases remaining between them. CDR3 coding DNA: TGTGCCAGCAGCAATGGACCGGTCACTGAAGCTTTCTTT. This encodes CASSNGPVTEAFF.

J is TRBJ2-1 and V is TRBV6-1, with D possibly being TRBD2 (5 bases). V lost 4 bases, J lost 0 bases, and 13 bases lay in between. Germline values: CDR1 MNHNS, CDR2 SASEGT. This CDR3 region has 16 residues. CDR3 bases: TGTGCCAGCAGTGGCCAGCTTGCGGGCTCCTACAATGAGCAGTTCTTC. Encoded protein: CASSGQLAGSYNEQFF.

The chain uses TRBV9 and TRBJ1-3; 7 bases are a match to TRBD1. V was clipped by 2 bases and J by 4 bases; unmatched bases: 3. The CDR3 sequence is 14 residues long. The germline CDR1 and CDR2 sequences are SGDLS and YYNGEE. Here the CDR3 DNA reads TGTGCCAGCAGCGTCCGAGGGGGCGGAAACACCATATATTTT. Translating gives CASSVRGGGNTIYF.

The rearrangement joins TRBV11-2 to TRBJ2-4; D remains unclear. The CDR3 contains 11 residues. V was shortened by 1 base and J by 8 bases, with 3 bases between the two germline ends. The germline gives CDR1 SGHAT, CDR2 FQNNGV. The CDR3 reads CASSLGDIQYF. In nucleotides, the CDR3 is TGTGCCAGCAGCTTAGGGGACATTCAGTACTTC.

This clone was counted only a few times. The rearrangement uses TRBV28 and TRBJ2-6; 9 nucleotides agree with TRBD1. The CDR3 contains 17 residues. Germline CDR1 and CDR2: MDHEN and SYDVKM. The J segment lost 4 bases and the V segment lost 3 bases, leaving 7 bases of the junction unmatched. The CDR3 is CASSLVQGAGGANVLTF. CDR3 sequence (DNA): TGTGCCAGCAGTTTGGTACAGGGGGCTGGGGGGGCCAACGTCCTGACTTTC.

The CDR3 DNA follows: TGTGCCAGCAGCTTGGGGGGGGGACAATACACTGAAGCTTTCTTT. Its translation: CASSLGGGQYTEAFF. The chain recombines TRBV5-4 with TRBJ1-1; tentative D call: TRBD1 (6 bases). Germline-derived CDR1 and CDR2 are SGHNT and YYREEE (reference sequence). V shed 0 bases and J shed 3 bases, with 12 bases lying between them. There are 15 residues in the CDR3.

V and J are TRBV10-3 and TRBJ2-1, with 10 bases aligning to TRBD2. CDR1 ENHRY and CDR2 SYGVKD come from the germline V gene. This CDR3 spans 16 amino acids. Germline trimming cut 11 bases from V and 6 bases from J; bases unmatched to any gene: 16. CDR3 sequence reads: CALSLRLAGELNEQFF. CDR3 coding DNA: TGTGCCTTGTCACTCCGCCTAGCGGGAGAACTCAATGAGCAGTTCTTC.

This clone occurred many times. The V and J genes are TRBV9 and TRBJ2-3; 8 bases are a match to TRBD2. There are 16 residues in the CDR3. The V gene end was trimmed by 3 bases and the J gene end by 1 base; junction bases not matched to a gene: 7. Germline CDR1 is SGDLS and CDR2 is YYNGEE. CDR3 nucleotides: TGTGCCAGCAGCGAACAAAGCGGGAGAGGCACAGATACGCAGTATTTT. Encoded protein: CASSEQSGRGTDTQYF.

The chain has TRBV6-5 and TRBJ1-2; D is possibly TRBD1 (6 bases). Germline-derived CDR1 and CDR2 are MNHEY and SVGAGI. Trimming cost V 11 bases and J 5 bases, with 15 bases left between them. This CDR3 has 12 residues. The CDR3 sequence is CAAFGGGYGYTF. CDR3 nucleotides: TGTGCCGCTTTCGGGGGCGGTTATGGCTACACCTTC.

The rearrangement links TRBV5-1 to TRBJ2-1; perhaps D is TRBD1 or TRBD2 (5 bases each). The CDR3 loop spans 12 amino acids. The germline V gene has CDR1 SGHRS and CDR2 YFSETQ. V was clipped by 7 bases and J by 7 bases, with 12 bases between them. DNA of the CDR3: TGCGCCAGCCGATATTGGGGGAATGAGCAGTTCTTC. This translates into CASRYWGNEQFF.

The chain recombines TRBV5-1 with TRBJ2-5, with no clear D. CDR1 and CDR2 from the germline V gene are SGHRS and YFSETQ. V lost 6 bases and J lost 5, with 14 bases in between. This CDR3 has 13 amino acids. The DNA for the CDR3 is TGCGCCAGCACCCAGAGTGTTTGGGAGACCCAGTACTTC. Amino acid sequence: CASTQSVWETQYF.

The gene calls are TRBV30 and TRBJ2-2, with TRBD2 matching 8 bases. Germline trimming cut 1 base from V and 5 bases from J; bases unmatched to any gene: 6. CDR1 and CDR2 from the germline V gene are GTSNPN and SVGIG (reference sequence). This CDR3 has 15 amino acids. The CDR3 reads CAWSEGLGITGELFF. The CDR3 bases are TGTGCCTGGAGTGAGGGACTAGGTATTACCGGGGAGCTGTTTTTT.

This chain joins TRBV11-2 and TRBJ2-3, with 10 bases fitting TRBD2. Germline V gene lookup returns CDR1 SGHAT and CDR2 FQNNGV. The V gene end was trimmed by 2 bases and the J gene end by 4 bases; junction bases not matched to a gene: 6. CDR3 size: 16 residues. For the CDR3, the DNA is TGTGCCAGCAGCTTAAGAGCGGGAGGGCCTGCAGATACGCAGTATTTT. It yields the protein CASSLRAGGPADTQYF. Drawing the rest from reference TRBV11-2 and TRBJ2-3, the complete variable domain is EAGVAQSPRYKIIEKRQSVAFWCNPISGHATLYWYQQILGQGPKLLIQFQNNGVVDDSQLPKDRFSAERLKGVDSTLKIQPAKLEDSAVYLCASSLRAGGPADTQYFGPGTRLTVL.

The rearrangement joins TRBV27 to TRBJ2-6, with D tentatively TRBD1 or TRBD2 (5 bases each). The CDR3 runs 15 residues. Germline V gene data show CDR1 as MNHEY and CDR2 as SMNVEV (reference sequence). Trimming pared 5 bases from V and 9 bases from J, leaving 17 bases between. This chain's CDR3 is CASSRQSPRGNVLTF. Written as DNA, the CDR3 is TGTGCCAGCAGTAGGCAGAGCCCGAGGGGCAACGTCCTGACTTTC.